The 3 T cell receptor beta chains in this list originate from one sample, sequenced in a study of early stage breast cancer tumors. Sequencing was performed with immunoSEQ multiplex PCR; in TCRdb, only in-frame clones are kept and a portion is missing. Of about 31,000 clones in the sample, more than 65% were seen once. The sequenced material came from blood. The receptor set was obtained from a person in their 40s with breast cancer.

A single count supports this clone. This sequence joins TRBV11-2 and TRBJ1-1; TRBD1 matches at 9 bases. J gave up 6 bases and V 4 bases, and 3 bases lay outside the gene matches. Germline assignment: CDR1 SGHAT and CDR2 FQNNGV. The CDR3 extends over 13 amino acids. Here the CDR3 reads CASSWGQGPEAFF. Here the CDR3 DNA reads TGTGCCAGCAGCTGGGGACAGGGACCTGAAGCTTTCTTT.

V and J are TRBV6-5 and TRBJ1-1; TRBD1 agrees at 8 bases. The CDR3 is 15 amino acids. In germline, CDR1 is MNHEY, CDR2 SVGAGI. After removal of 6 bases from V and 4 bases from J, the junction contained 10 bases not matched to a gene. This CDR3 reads CASSDQDRGPTEAFF. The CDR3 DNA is TGTGCCAGCAGCGACCAAGACAGGGGACCCACTGAAGCTTTCTTT.

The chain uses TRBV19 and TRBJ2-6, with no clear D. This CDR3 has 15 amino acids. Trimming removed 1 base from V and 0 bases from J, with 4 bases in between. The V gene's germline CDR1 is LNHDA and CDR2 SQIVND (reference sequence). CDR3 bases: TGTGCCAGTAGTATAGGCACCTCTGGGGCCAACGTCCTGACTTTC. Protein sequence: CASSIGTSGANVLTF.